This T cell receptor (beta chain) comes out of a study of cytomegalovirus exposure and HLA in healthy donors. About the study: Among the approximately 380 donors who were genotyped, roughly 76% fell in the genetic ancestry cluster that is associated with self-reported Caucasian donors. Notes on the study in general: Rare TCR sequences dominated, though some public TCRs recurred in many donors. Earlier analysis yielded a pattern in which most TCR beta V segments were productive about 87% or about 30% of the time.

Remarks on this clone: No antigen is known for it.

The PCR employed 60 Vbeta primers together with 13 Jbeta primers. Using immunoSEQ multiplex PCR, the repertoire was profiled, and TCRdb retains in-frame clones only, with some absent. Found here are approximately 120,000 clones, around 86% of them singletons; the top ten hold roughly 2.2%. Samples came from healthy bone marrow donors. The germline V and J ends were trimmed by 6 bases and 2 bases, with 10 bases remaining between them. This CDR3 spans 14 amino acids. Germline CDR1 LNHDA, CDR2 SQIVND (reference sequence). The chain has TRBV19 and TRBJ2-2, with D hard to call. The sample comprised PBMCs. The sequence was obtained from a woman in her thirties in good health and CMV-seronegative. CDR3 residues: CASRWQFNTGELFF. For the CDR3, the DNA is TGTGCCAGTAGGTGGCAATTTAACACCGGGGAGCTGTTTTTT.